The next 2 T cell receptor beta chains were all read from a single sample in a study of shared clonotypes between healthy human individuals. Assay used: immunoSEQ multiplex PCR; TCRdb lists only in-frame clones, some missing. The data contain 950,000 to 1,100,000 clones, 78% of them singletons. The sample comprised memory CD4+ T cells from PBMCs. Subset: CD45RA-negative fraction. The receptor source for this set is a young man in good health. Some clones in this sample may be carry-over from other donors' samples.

In DNA form, the CDR3 reads TGTGCCAGCAGCTTAGTCGTTGCAGATACGCAGTATTTT. It yields the protein CASSLVVADTQYF. The chain employs TRBV7-2 and TRBJ2-3; the D is unclear. CDR1 is SGHTA and CDR2 is FQGNSA in the germline V gene. The CDR3 is 13 amino acids. Trimming took 1 base from V and 4 from J, leaving 6 bases between them.

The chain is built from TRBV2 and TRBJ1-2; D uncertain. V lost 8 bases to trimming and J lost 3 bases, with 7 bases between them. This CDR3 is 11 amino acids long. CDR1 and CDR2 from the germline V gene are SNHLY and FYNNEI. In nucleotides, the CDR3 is TGTGCCAGCGGATACCACTATGGCTACACCTTC. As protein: CASGYHYGYTF. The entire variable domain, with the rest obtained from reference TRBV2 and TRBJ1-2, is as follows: EPEVTQTPSHQVTQMGQEVILRCVPISNHLYFYWYRQILGQKVEFLVSFYNNEISEKSEIFDDQFSVERPDGSNFTLKIRSTKLEDSAMYFCASGYHYGYTFGSGTRLTVV.